The source of this T cell receptor (beta chain) is a study of blood T cell repertoires in COVID-19. On the study more broadly: Samples came from the United States, Italy and Spain, spanning acute and convalescent COVID-19. Sample material is recorded as cDNA or gDNA derived from T cells, B-cell-depleted T cells, or PBMCs.

Seattle researchers signed up patients amid active infection and tracked them longitudinally. Study processing details: Reference gene primer amplification gave nucleated cell count estimates. The method was immunoSEQ multiplex PCR; TCRdb's version includes in-frame clones alone and lacks a portion of them. V and J calls and clone size come straight from that table; D and trimming were deduced from the DNA. The profile shows about 58,000 clones, more than 80% of them singletons. V was trimmed by 3 bases and J by 8 bases, leaving 13 bases between them. The CDR3 length is 13 residues. Germline CDR1 is LNHNV and CDR2 is YYDKDF (reference sequence).

Specimen: peripheral blood. The chain carries TRBV15 and TRBJ1-1, with a possible D match to TRBD1 (6 bases). This TCR came from a man between 60 and 75 years old with COVID-19, enrolled during active disease. CDR3 bases: TGTGCCACCAGCAGGGGGGCGAGGGAAGAAGCTTTCTTT. Its protein product is CATSRGAREEAFF.